This TCR beta chain originates from a study of PD-L1 blockade in urothelial cancer. Study-level information: About 90% of the 29 patients comprised males who had bladder-origin urothelial cancer. Counts from blood samples showed a median of roughly 140,000 T cells.

Germline V gene lookup returns CDR1 MNHNS and CDR2 SASEGT. CDR3 length: 13 amino acids. The V end was cut by 4 bases, the J end by 9 bases, with 13 bases between. Clones were read by immunoSEQ multiplex PCR, and TCRdb kept only the in-frame ones, dropping some. Among over 15,000 clones listed, approximately 83% were seen once. Time point defined: peripheral blood 6 weeks after treatment start. The specimen comprised PBMCs, sampled around atezolizumab (anti-PD-L1) treatment. The TCR was taken from a man over 45 with urothelial cancer. The rearrangement joins TRBV6-1 to TRBJ2-1, with a tentative D call TRBD2 (6 bases). As DNA, the CDR3 is TGTGCCAGCAGTGGTCCAGGACTACCTGAGCAGTTCTTC. Residues: CASSGPGLPEQFF.